This T cell receptor (beta chain) was recorded in a study of blood T cell repertoires in COVID-19. Assay: immunoSEQ multiplex PCR; the TCRdb copy retains only in-frame clones and omits some. The profile shows 120,000 to 150,000 clones, around four fifths of them singletons. The TCR comes from a human donor in a cohort sampled during active COVID-19. The source material was peripheral blood.

The CDR3 DNA reads as TGCGCCAGCACACGGGACAGAAACAATGAGCAGTTCTTC. Translating gives CASTRDRNNEQFF. The chain has TRBV10-1 and TRBJ2-1, with 7 positions matching TRBD1. The germline V gene encodes CDR1 WNHNN and CDR2 SYGVQD (reference sequence). The CDR3 has 13 residues. Losses at the gene ends were 7 bases for V and 5 bases for J; bases not matched to a gene: 5.